This TCR beta chain was captured by sequencing in a study of human T cells and chemical hapten exposure. Each CDR3 protein gets one entry after TCRdb re-called the RACE reads with MiXCR. The table includes some 90,000 distinct CDR3 sequences, 8.5% detected once. This clonotype appeared a few times. Time point denoted: pre-sensitization, week 0. Regarding treatment: therapeutic diphenylcyclopropenone sensitization with weekly scalp DPC. The source was whole blood, collected in connection with sensitization to the hapten diphenylcyclopropenone (DPC). This TCR was sampled from a man aged 40-50 years with alopecia areata. Some clones in this sample may be carry-over from other donors' samples.

CDR3 coding DNA: TGCAGTGCAAATAGGGACCGTAGCACAGATACGCAGTATTTT. It translates to CSANRDRSTDTQYF. This chain joins TRBV20-1 and TRBJ2-3, with D perhaps given as TRBD1 or TRBD2 (5 bases each). The CDR3 runs 14 residues. Germline CDR1 and CDR2: DFQATT and SNEGSKA (reference sequence). V was shortened by 6 bases and J by 0 bases, with 13 bases between the two germline ends.